A selection of T cell receptor beta chains follows, all from one sample in a study of blood T cell repertoires in COVID-19. Repertoires were generated with immunoSEQ multiplex PCR, while TCRdb's copy carries only in-frame clones and drops some. Here the sample spans around 250,000 clones, about 89% being singletons. What was sequenced was PBMCs or T cells enriched from blood (not recorded which). The receptor set was obtained from a human donor in a cohort exposed to, infected with or recovered from COVID-19 (not recorded which). The donor label of this sample is uncertain. CDR3s include the opening cysteine and the closing phenylalanine or tryptophan. A D gene is named only where the DNA matches it firmly. Not every row has a clone size; where given, it reads once, few, many or a size class.

cdr3_length: 13
v_call: TRBV7-9
clone_size: .
d_call: .
j_call: TRBJ1-1
cdr3_nt: TGTGCCAGCAGCTTGAGTCGGTACACTGAAGCTTTCTTT
cdr3_aa: CASSLSRYTEAFF

cdr3_length: 13
v_call: TRBV30
clone_size: .
d_call: .
j_call: TRBJ1-5
cdr3_nt: TGTGCCTGGAGTCCACATAGCAATCAGCCCCAGCATTTT
cdr3_aa: CAWSPHSNQPQHF

cdr3_length: 15
v_call: TRBV20-1
clone_size: .
d_call: .
j_call: TRBJ1-5
cdr3_nt: TGCAGTGCTAGTGAAAGGGGACTCCCCAATCAGCCCCAGCATTTT
cdr3_aa: CSASERGLPNQPQHF

cdr3_length: 12
v_call: TRBV2
clone_size: .
d_call: .
j_call: TRBJ2-7
cdr3_nt: TGTGCCAGCAACACACCTTCCTACGAGCAGTACTTC
cdr3_aa: CASNTPSYEQYF

cdr3_length: 15
v_call: TRBV7-9
clone_size: .
d_call: TRBD1
j_call: TRBJ1-2
cdr3_nt: TGTGCCAGCAGCTGGGGACAGGGGGCGATGGATGGCTACACCTTC
cdr3_aa: CASSWGQGAMDGYTF

cdr3_length: 13
v_call: TRBV2
clone_size: .
d_call: .
j_call: TRBJ2-1
cdr3_nt: TGTGCCAGCAGAGGGGGGGGAGGAAATGAGCAGTTCTTC
cdr3_aa: CASRGGGGNEQFF

cdr3_length: 12
v_call: TRBV2
clone_size: .
d_call: .
j_call: TRBJ1-2
cdr3_nt: TGTGCTCTGGCAGGCGGGAGAAGTGGCTACACCTTC
cdr3_aa: CALAGGRSGYTF

cdr3_length: 13
v_call: TRBV6-2/TRBV6-3
clone_size: .
d_call: .
j_call: TRBJ1-5
cdr3_nt: TGTGCCAGCAGTTCAGCAGGCCCCCAGCCCCAGCATTTT
cdr3_aa: CASSSAGPQPQHF

cdr3_length: 17
v_call: TRBV7-9
clone_size: once
d_call: .
j_call: TRBJ1-3
cdr3_nt: TGTGCCAGCAGCTTCATCGGACACCGAAAAGCTGGAAACACCATATATTTT
cdr3_aa: CASSFIGHRKAGNTIYF

cdr3_length: 16
v_call: TRBV19
clone_size: .
d_call: .
j_call: TRBJ1-4
cdr3_nt: TGTGCCAGTAGTAGCACAGGCACAGTCACTAATGAAAAACTGTTTTTT
cdr3_aa: CASSSTGTVTNEKLFF

cdr3_length: 16
v_call: TRBV11-3
clone_size: few
d_call: TRBD1
j_call: TRBJ1-1
cdr3_nt: TGTGCCAGCAGCTTGTTAAACAGGGGACAGAACACTGAAGCTTTCTTT
cdr3_aa: CASSLLNRGQNTEAFF

cdr3_length: 19
v_call: TRBV2
clone_size: .
d_call: TRBD1
j_call: TRBJ2-7
cdr3_nt: TGTGCCAGCAGTGCCCGCAGAGGACAGGGCGGATTGTTTTCCTACGAGCAGTACTTC
cdr3_aa: CASSARRGQGGLFSYEQYF

cdr3_length: 14
v_call: TRBV5-6
clone_size: .
d_call: .
j_call: TRBJ1-2
cdr3_nt: TGTGCCAGCAGCCCTGGACTCTTTAACTATGGCTACACCTTC
cdr3_aa: CASSPGLFNYGYTF

cdr3_length: 13
v_call: TRBV11-2
clone_size: .
d_call: TRBD1
j_call: TRBJ1-5
cdr3_nt: TGTGCCAGCAGCATCCACTATGGGACAGACCAGCATTTT
cdr3_aa: CASSIHYGTDQHF

cdr3_length: 14
v_call: TRBV3-1/TRBV3-2
clone_size: .
d_call: TRBD1
j_call: TRBJ1-2
cdr3_nt: TGTGCCAGCAGCCAAGCGGCAGGGGGCCATGGCTACACCTTC
cdr3_aa: CASSQAAGGHGYTF

cdr3_length: 12
v_call: TRBV12-3/TRBV12-4
clone_size: .
d_call: .
j_call: TRBJ2-7
cdr3_nt: TGTGCCAGCAGTACAGGGCCCTACGAGCAGTACTTC
cdr3_aa: CASSTGPYEQYF

cdr3_length: 15
v_call: TRBV13
clone_size: .
d_call: TRBD1
j_call: TRBJ1-4
cdr3_nt: TGTGCCAGCAGCTCCGAGGACAGGGGACCATCAAAACTGTTTTTT
cdr3_aa: CASSSEDRGPSKLFF

cdr3_length: 14
v_call: TRBV7-6
clone_size: .
d_call: TRBD2
j_call: TRBJ2-3
cdr3_nt: TGTGCCAGCAGCTTCGGGGGGGGCAAGGATACGCAGTATTTT
cdr3_aa: CASSFGGGKDTQYF

cdr3_length: 14
v_call: TRBV4-1
clone_size: .
d_call: .
j_call: TRBJ2-7
cdr3_nt: TGCGCCAGCAGCCAAGGCGAATTCTCTTACGAGCAGTACTTC
cdr3_aa: CASSQGEFSYEQYF

cdr3_length: 16
v_call: TRBV10-3
clone_size: .
d_call: .
j_call: TRBJ1-5
cdr3_nt: TGTGCCATCAGTGAGTCGTTTAGTGGGGGGGATCAGCCCCAGCATTTT
cdr3_aa: CAISESFSGGDQPQHF

cdr3_length: 16
v_call: TRBV5-5
clone_size: few
d_call: .
j_call: TRBJ2-4
cdr3_nt: TGTGCCAGCAGTAATAACCGCTGGAGGTGGGAAAACATTCAGTACTTC
cdr3_aa: CASSNNRWRWENIQYF

cdr3_length: 14
v_call: TRBV18
clone_size: .
d_call: .
j_call: TRBJ2-1
cdr3_nt: TGTGCCAGCTCACCTAACCCCCGGAGGACCGAGCAGTTCTTC
cdr3_aa: CASSPNPRRTEQFF

cdr3_length: 19
v_call: TRBV7-9
clone_size: .
d_call: TRBD2
j_call: TRBJ2-7
cdr3_nt: TGTGCCAGCAGCTTAGATTCCCCTTTCGGAGCGGGGCTCCACTACGAGCAGTACTTC
cdr3_aa: CASSLDSPFGAGLHYEQYF

cdr3_length: 11
v_call: TRBV20-1
clone_size: once
d_call: TRBD2
j_call: TRBJ2-7
cdr3_nt: TGCAGTGGACTAGCGGGGTTCTCGCAGTACTTC
cdr3_aa: CSGLAGFSQYF

cdr3_length: 15
v_call: TRBV4-1
clone_size: .
d_call: .
j_call: TRBJ1-1
cdr3_nt: TGCGCCAGCAGCCAAGATGGGAGGGGGTACACTGAAGCTTTCTTT
cdr3_aa: CASSQDGRGYTEAFF

cdr3_length: 16
v_call: TRBV7-2
clone_size: once
d_call: TRBD1
j_call: TRBJ1-4
cdr3_nt: TGTGCCAGCAGCTTGGGATGGACAGGGGTGAATGAAAAACTGTTTTTT
cdr3_aa: CASSLGWTGVNEKLFF

cdr3_length: 15
v_call: TRBV19
clone_size: .
d_call: TRBD1
j_call: TRBJ2-7
cdr3_nt: TGTGCCAGTAGTTCGGGACAGGGGGCATTCTACGAGCAGTACTTC
cdr3_aa: CASSSGQGAFYEQYF

cdr3_length: 17
v_call: TRBV5-1
clone_size: once
d_call: .
j_call: TRBJ1-6
cdr3_nt: TGCGCCAGCAGCCTAGACAGCACCAGTGCAGATAATTCACCCCTCCACTTT
cdr3_aa: CASSLDSTSADNSPLHF

cdr3_length: 17
v_call: TRBV1
clone_size: .
d_call: .
j_call: TRBJ2-3
cdr3_nt: TGCACCAGCAGCCACAGGGGGTGGACGTCCGGCACAGATACGCAGTATTTT
cdr3_aa: CTSSHRGWTSGTDTQYF

cdr3_length: 13
v_call: TRBV5-4
clone_size: .
d_call: .
j_call: TRBJ2-5
cdr3_nt: TGTGCCAGCAGCTTGGGTAGCCAAGAGACCCAGTACTTC
cdr3_aa: CASSLGSQETQYF

cdr3_length: 14
v_call: TRBV19
clone_size: .
d_call: .
j_call: TRBJ2-2
cdr3_nt: TGTGCCAGTAGTATGGGACTTATCACCGGGGAGCTGTTTTTT
cdr3_aa: CASSMGLITGELFF

cdr3_length: 14
v_call: TRBV7-2
clone_size: .
d_call: .
j_call: TRBJ2-7
cdr3_nt: TGTGCCAGCAGCTTAGTCGCGGAATCCTACGAGCAGTACTTC
cdr3_aa: CASSLVAESYEQYF

cdr3_length: 15
v_call: TRBV6-5
clone_size: .
d_call: .
j_call: TRBJ2-7
cdr3_nt: TGTGCCAGCTCAAATCCGGGAGCTCTATACTCCGAGCAGTACTTC
cdr3_aa: CASSNPGALYSEQYF

cdr3_length: 17
v_call: TRBV4-1
clone_size: .
d_call: .
j_call: TRBJ1-4
cdr3_nt: TGCGCCAGCAGCCACCCTACGTGGTCCCCAACTAATGAAAAACTGTTTTTT
cdr3_aa: CASSHPTWSPTNEKLFF

cdr3_length: 13
v_call: TRBV5-4
clone_size: .
d_call: .
j_call: TRBJ1-2
cdr3_nt: TGTGCCAGCAGCTTGACGGGATCGCAAGGCTACACCTTC
cdr3_aa: CASSLTGSQGYTF

cdr3_length: 17
v_call: TRBV18
clone_size: .
d_call: TRBD1
j_call: TRBJ1-1
cdr3_nt: TGTGCCAGCTCACCATTCGCGGAAAACAGGGGGAGCACTGAAGCTTTCTTT
cdr3_aa: CASSPFAENRGSTEAFF

cdr3_length: 14
v_call: TRBV10-3
clone_size: .
d_call: TRBD2
j_call: TRBJ2-5
cdr3_nt: TGTGCCATCAGTGAGATACTAGCGGGAGAGACCCAGTACTTC
cdr3_aa: CAISEILAGETQYF

cdr3_length: 15
v_call: TRBV4-1
clone_size: once
d_call: .
j_call: TRBJ2-6
cdr3_nt: TGCGCCAGCAGGTACAGGGCGGCTGGGGCCAACGTCCTGACTTTC
cdr3_aa: CASRYRAAGANVLTF

cdr3_length: 13
v_call: TRBV6-5
clone_size: .
d_call: .
j_call: TRBJ2-5
cdr3_nt: TGTGCCAGCATCAGGGTCGTAGGAGAGACCCAGTACTTC
cdr3_aa: CASIRVVGETQYF

cdr3_length: 15
v_call: TRBV28
clone_size: .
d_call: TRBD2
j_call: TRBJ2-1
cdr3_nt: TGTGCCAGCAGTAATCTAGCGGCCGTTTACAATGAGCAGTTCTTC
cdr3_aa: CASSNLAAVYNEQFF

cdr3_length: 13
v_call: TRBV29-1
clone_size: .
d_call: TRBD2
j_call: TRBJ2-3
cdr3_nt: TGCAGCGCCGTAGCGGGGGGGCCAGATACGCAGTATTTT
cdr3_aa: CSAVAGGPDTQYF

cdr3_length: 13
v_call: TRBV4-1
clone_size: .
d_call: TRBD1
j_call: TRBJ2-7
cdr3_nt: TGCGCCAGCAGCCGCTCCAGACAGGGTGAGCAGTACTTC
cdr3_aa: CASSRSRQGEQYF

cdr3_length: 14
v_call: TRBV25-1
clone_size: .
d_call: TRBD2
j_call: TRBJ2-1
cdr3_nt: TGTGCCAGCAGTGGGGACTACTCGTACAATGAGCAGTTCTTC
cdr3_aa: CASSGDYSYNEQFF

cdr3_length: 15
v_call: TRBV30
clone_size: .
d_call: .
j_call: TRBJ1-2
cdr3_nt: TGTGCCTGGAGTGAATCTAACAGTATACCTTATGGCTACACCTTC
cdr3_aa: CAWSESNSIPYGYTF

cdr3_length: 14
v_call: TRBV3-1/TRBV3-2
clone_size: .
d_call: .
j_call: TRBJ2-1
cdr3_nt: TGTGCCAGCAGCCACACCGACCGGGACAATGAGCAGTTCTTC
cdr3_aa: CASSHTDRDNEQFF

cdr3_length: 13
v_call: TRBV11-3
clone_size: .
d_call: .
j_call: TRBJ2-5
cdr3_nt: TGTGCCAGCAGCTTAGATATTCAAGAGACCCAGTACTTC
cdr3_aa: CASSLDIQETQYF

cdr3_length: 17
v_call: TRBV5-1
clone_size: .
d_call: TRBD1
j_call: TRBJ1-2
cdr3_nt: TGCGCCAGCAGCTTGAGGGTGTTCGGGACAGCCCCATATGGCTACACCTTC
cdr3_aa: CASSLRVFGTAPYGYTF

cdr3_length: 18
v_call: TRBV18
clone_size: few
d_call: .
j_call: TRBJ2-1
cdr3_nt: TGTGCCAGCTCACGAAATGCCCCCGGGGGAAGCTCCTACAATGAGCAGTTCTTC
cdr3_aa: CASSRNAPGGSSYNEQFF

cdr3_length: 14
v_call: TRBV5-1
clone_size: .
d_call: .
j_call: TRBJ1-3
cdr3_nt: TGCGCCAGCAGCCCCCAGTCTCTTGGAAACACCATATATTTT
cdr3_aa: CASSPQSLGNTIYF

cdr3_length: 15
v_call: TRBV24-1
clone_size: .
d_call: TRBD1
j_call: TRBJ1-5
cdr3_nt: TGTGCCACCGAAGGACAGGCCCCATTCAATCAGCCCCAGCATTTT
cdr3_aa: CATEGQAPFNQPQHF

cdr3_length: 13
v_call: TRBV24-1
clone_size: .
d_call: .
j_call: TRBJ2-1
cdr3_nt: TGTGCCACCAGTGTCTCGGGGAGCAATGAGCAGTTCTTC
cdr3_aa: CATSVSGSNEQFF

cdr3_length: 15
v_call: TRBV6-5
clone_size: few
d_call: .
j_call: TRBJ2-7
cdr3_nt: TGTGCCAGCAGTTTCCGGGACTCGGAAGGCTACGAGCAGTACTTC
cdr3_aa: CASSFRDSEGYEQYF

cdr3_length: 15
v_call: TRBV19
clone_size: .
d_call: TRBD1
j_call: TRBJ1-4
cdr3_nt: TGTGCCAGTAGTACGGGGACAGTTCGGAATGAAAAACTGTTTTTT
cdr3_aa: CASSTGTVRNEKLFF

cdr3_length: 15
v_call: TRBV7-9
clone_size: few
d_call: TRBD1
j_call: TRBJ2-7
cdr3_nt: TGTGCCAGCAGCGACCCCGGGACAGGGGACCACGAGCAGTACTTC
cdr3_aa: CASSDPGTGDHEQYF

cdr3_length: 14
v_call: TRBV10-3
clone_size: .
d_call: TRBD1
j_call: TRBJ1-5
cdr3_nt: TGTGCCATCAGTCTAGACAGGGAAAATCAGCCCCAGCATTTT
cdr3_aa: CAISLDRENQPQHF